These 22 T cell receptor beta chains were all obtained from the same sample, sequenced in a study of T-cell memory formation after mild COVID-19. TCRdb fed the 5' RACE reads into MiXCR, producing one record per CDR3 protein. This table has 200,000 to 300,000 distinct CDR3 sequences, approximately 10% appearing once. Sequencing was done on a sample of PBMCs or a T cell subset sorted from them (not recorded which). The source is a man aged 18 to 35 who had mild COVID-19 (a few samples of this study predate the infection). Cell type and time point are not known.

This clonotype has at least ten counts. The rearrangement links TRBV12-3 or TRBV12-4 to TRBJ2-1, with no clear D. This CDR3 is 13 amino acids long. Trimming left V 0 bases short and J 0 bases short, with 0 bases between. DNA for the CDR3: TGTGCCAGCAGTTTAGCCTCCTACAATGAGCAGTTCTTC. Translation: CASSLASYNEQFF.

The chain combines TRBV6-6 with TRBJ1-1; no reliable D call. Trimming shortened V by 5 bases and J by 9 bases, and 13 bases separated the two germline ends. Germline assignment: CDR1 MNHNY and CDR2 SVGAGI (reference sequence). The CDR3 extends over 12 amino acids. The CDR3 bases are TGTGCCAGCAGTCCTAGTCCTGGCCAAGCTTTCTTT. It codes for CASSPSPGQAFF.

The chain joins TRBV19 to TRBJ1-5; 9 positions agree with TRBD1. Trimming at V came to 5 bases and at J to 4 bases, leaving 9 bases not matched to a gene. Germline CDR1 reads LNHDA; CDR2 reads SQIVND (reference sequence). This CDR3 spans 16 amino acids. The CDR3 loop is CASSPKGQGLNQPQHF. CDR3 nucleotides: TGTGCCAGTAGTCCTAAGGGACAGGGTTTGAATCAGCCCCAGCATTTT.

This clonotype was picked up a small number of times. V and J are TRBV9 and TRBJ2-5; no reliable D call. The CDR3 loop spans 16 amino acids. Germline CDR1 is SGDLS and CDR2 is YYNGEE. Trimming took off 3 bases at V and 4 bases at J, with 19 bases between the two ends. Here the CDR3 reads CASSAGGHLVGETQYF. The DNA of the CDR3 is TGTGCCAGCAGCGCGGGTGGTCACCTGGTAGGAGAGACCCAGTACTTC.

V gene TRBV28 combines with J gene TRBJ2-3; 7 nucleotides agree with TRBD1. The CDR3 is 15 amino acids. Germline V gene lookup returns CDR1 MDHEN and CDR2 SYDVKM. J lost 3 bases, V lost 4 bases, and 7 bases had no gene match. In DNA form, the CDR3 reads TGTGCCAGCAGTTACCGGGACAGCCGAACAGATACGCAGTATTTT. It specifies CASSYRDSRTDTQYF.

J is TRBJ1-2 and V is TRBV12-3 or TRBV12-4; 8 nucleotides line up with TRBD1. The CDR3 contains 12 residues. Germline trimming cut 4 bases from V and 8 bases from J; bases unmatched to any gene: 3. The CDR3 is CASSYQGAGYTF. For the CDR3, the DNA is TGTGCCAGCAGTTACCAGGGGGCGGGCTACACCTTC.

The rearrangement uses TRBV5-1 and TRBJ1-3; possible D gene TRBD1, 6 bases. The germline V and J ends were trimmed by 2 bases and 0 bases, with 12 bases remaining between them. Germline V lookup: CDR1 SGHRS, CDR2 YFSETQ. This CDR3 is 16 amino acids long. The CDR3 DNA is TGCGCCAGCAGCTTTACAGGGATCAGCTCTGGAAACACCATATATTTT. As protein: CASSFTGISSGNTIYF.

This clonotype was seen a handful of times. V usage is TRBV4-3 and J usage is TRBJ2-3; D might be TRBD2 (6 bases). The V end lost 2 bases, the J end lost 3 bases, and 27 bases lay between the germline ends. CDR1 LGHNA and CDR2 YSLEER come from the germline V gene. CDR3 length: 20 residues. CDR3: CASSQFFHRRAEEGTDTQYF. DNA of the CDR3: TGCGCCAGCAGCCAATTTTTTCACCGCAGGGCTGAGGAGGGGACAGATACGCAGTATTTT.

The CDR3 sequence: CASSQDLPGATTNEKLFF. The CDR3, as DNA: TGCGCCAGCAGCCAAGATCTCCCGGGGGCAACAACTAATGAAAAACTGTTTTTT. This rearrangement joins TRBV4-3 to TRBJ1-4; D may be TRBD1 (6 bases). This CDR3 has 18 amino acids. Trimming removed 0 bases at V and 0 bases at J, with 14 bases between. Germline CDR1 LGHNA, CDR2 YSLEER.

This chain uses TRBV4-3 with TRBJ2-1; 8 nucleotides align to TRBD2. Trimming removed 1 base from V and 4 bases from J; junction bases left unmatched: 6. The germline CDR1 and CDR2 sequences are LGHNA and YSLEER. The CDR3 consists of 16 residues. Written as DNA, the CDR3 is TGCGCCAGCAGCCAAGGCTTGAGCGGGGGTTACAATGAGCAGTTCTTC. Translation gives CASSQGLSGGYNEQFF.

This clonotype was recorded many times. The rearrangement uses TRBV5-1 and TRBJ2-1, with 7 positions matching TRBD2. The CDR3 is 14 residues long. Trimming at V came to 0 bases and at J to 9 bases, leaving 6 bases not matched to a gene. In germline, CDR1 is SGHRS, CDR2 YFSETQ. The CDR3 sequence is CASSLDGLVGEQFF. CDR3 bases: TGCGCCAGCAGCTTGGATGGACTAGTGGGTGAGCAGTTCTTC.

This clonotype has only a few counts. This rearrangement joins TRBV7-9 to TRBJ2-1, with D possibly being TRBD1 (6 bases). V was shortened by 4 bases and J by 7 bases, with 20 bases between the two germline ends. Germline CDR1 is SEHNR and CDR2 is FQNEAQ (reference sequence). The length of the CDR3 is 16 residues. CDR3 residues: CASSSWGHSVTNEQFF. In nucleotides, the CDR3 is TGTGCCAGCAGCTCCTGGGGACATTCCGTAACAAATGAGCAGTTCTTC.

The chain employs TRBV7-6 and TRBJ2-2, with 8 bases aligning to TRBD2. V shed 2 bases and J 3 bases; nucleotides not matched to a gene: 5. This CDR3 is 16 amino acids long. CDR1 and CDR2 (germline): SGHVS, FNYEAQ. CDR3 sequence: CASSLISGGDTGELFF. Written as DNA, the CDR3 is TGTGCCAGCAGCTTAATATCGGGGGGGGACACCGGGGAGCTGTTTTTT.

The chain recombines TRBV7-2 with TRBJ1-5, with D perhaps TRBD1 (5 bases). Trimming removed 1 base from V and 0 bases from J, with 16 bases in between. In germline, CDR1 is SGHTA, CDR2 FQGNSA. The CDR3 spans 18 residues. CDR3 sequence: CASSLDVRGRYSNQPQHF. The CDR3 region has the DNA TGTGCCAGCAGCTTAGATGTGCGGGGGAGGTATAGCAATCAGCCCCAGCATTTT.

For this clonotype: One end of the junction is discordant with germline, which a read error may explain. The chain is built from TRBV7-2 and TRBJ2-7; unclear D gene. Per the germline V gene, CDR1 is SGHTA and CDR2 is FQGNSA. This CDR3 has 13 amino acids. The CDR3 protein is CASSLVISSEQYF. The CDR3 DNA reads as TGTGCCAGCAGCTTAGTGATTTCCTCCGAGCAGTACTTC.

The table lists this clonotype with many counts. The chain uses TRBV29-1 and TRBJ2-4, with D perhaps being TRBD1 or TRBD2 (6 bases each). Germline CDR1 is SQVTM and CDR2 is ANQGSEA. There are 12 residues in the CDR3. With 6 bases removed from V and 5 bases from J, the gap between germline ends came to 11 bases. CDR3 residues: CSVRDTENIQYF. The CDR3 DNA sequence: TGCAGCGTGCGGGACACTGAAAACATTCAGTACTTC.

This clonotype was counted between two and nine times. The chain joins TRBV5-1 to TRBJ1-1; 7 nucleotides match TRBD1. V lost 4 bases and J lost 4; bases outside the gene matches: 7. CDR1 is SGHRS, CDR2 YFSETQ, per germline. There are 14 residues in the CDR3. The CDR3 sequence is CASSTGGQATEAFF. The CDR3 nucleotides are TGCGCCAGCAGCACGGGAGGACAGGCCACTGAAGCTTTCTTT.

This clonotype occurred a few times. The chain has TRBV7-9 and TRBJ2-5; possibly TRBD2 for D (6 bases). The germline V gene encodes CDR1 SEHNR and CDR2 FQNEAQ (reference sequence). V shed 4 bases and J shed 4 bases, with 19 bases lying between them. The CDR3 totals 16 residues. The CDR3 region is CASSSLHRDGGETQYF. In DNA form, the CDR3 reads TGTGCCAGCAGCTCTCTCCACCGGGACGGGGGAGAGACCCAGTACTTC.

This chain uses TRBV10-3 with TRBJ2-7; D is perhaps TRBD1 or TRBD2 (5 bases each). The germline V and J ends were trimmed by 10 bases and 3 bases, with 25 bases remaining between them. CDR3 length: 16 residues. Germline V gene data show CDR1 as ENHRY and CDR2 as SYGVKD. The CDR3 protein is CATTSAAGAGLYEQYF. The CDR3 nucleotides read TGTGCCACCACTTCGGCCGCCGGGGCCGGACTCTACGAGCAGTACTTC.

The chain has TRBV11-1 and TRBJ2-3, with D possibly matching TRBD2 (6 bases). CDR1 and CDR2 from the germline V gene are SGHAT and FQDESV (reference sequence). V gave up 5 bases and J gave up 3 bases, with 15 bases separating them. This CDR3 has 15 residues. In nucleotides, the CDR3 is TGTGCCAGCAGCCCCGGGACTCCTAGAACAGATACGCAGTATTTT. The encoded protein is CASSPGTPRTDTQYF.

This clonotype was seen a few times. The J gene is TRBJ2-3, the V gene TRBV7-9, with 8 nucleotides matching TRBD2. Trimming cost V 5 bases and J 7 bases; bases outside gene matches: 8. This CDR3 is 14 amino acids long. The germline V gene has CDR1 SEHNR and CDR2 FQNEAQ (reference sequence). The CDR3 DNA reads as TGTGCCAGCAGCCTTGGGACTAGTCGGAATACGCAGTATTTT. Encoded protein: CASSLGTSRNTQYF.

This clonotype was recorded a few times. The V and J genes are TRBV9 and TRBJ1-1; TRBD1 matches 10 bases. Germline V gene sequence: CDR1 SGDLS, CDR2 YYNGEE. V gave up 3 bases and J gave up 10 bases; unmatched junction bases: 6. CDR3 length: 13 amino acids. The CDR3 bases are TGTGCCAGCAGCGCCGGGGACAGGGGATTAGCTTTCTTT. Its protein is CASSAGDRGLAFF. Using reference TRBV9 and TRBJ1-1 for the parts outside the CDR3, the full variable domain is DSGVTQTPKHLITATGQRVTLRCSPRSGDLSVYWYQQSLDQGLQFLIQYYNGEERAKGNILERFSAQQFPDLHSELNLSSLELGDSALYFCASSAGDRGLAFFGQGTRLTVV.